This T cell receptor beta chain stems from a study of PD-1 blockade in mismatch repair-deficient tumors. Comment on this clone: Its matching antigen is unknown.

The sample's time point: approximately 10-day in vitro stimulation with candidate neoantigen peptide 4. Germline lookup yields CDR1 MNHEY and CDR2 SMNVEV (reference sequence). The CDR3 consists of 14 residues. V lost 5 bases to trimming and J lost 2 bases, with 13 bases between them. Clones were read by immunoSEQ multiplex PCR, and TCRdb kept only the in-frame ones, dropping some. The sample has roughly 14,000 clones; around 80% are singletons. The J gene is TRBJ2-7, the V gene TRBV27; D is possibly TRBD2 (5 bases). The specimen comprised cells cultured in vitro, sampled from a patient treated with pembrolizumab. This clonotype was obtained from an adult with mismatch repair-deficient cancer. In DNA form, the CDR3 reads TGTGCCAGCAGTCCTTGGACTCCCGCCTACGAGCAGTACTTC. This gives the protein CASSPWTPAYEQYF.